The present TCR beta chain was sequenced within a study of cytomegalovirus exposure and HLA in healthy donors. Study-level results: According to a later analysis, TCR clusters from the first cohort tended to co-occur in the 120 or so validation repertoires. Listed as cytomegalovirus-associated were more than 150 TCR beta chains. Reports indicated that the classifier achieved high specificity and sensitivity in diagnosing cytomegalovirus status.

The donors were part of the validation cohort of 120 subjects. That cohort was separate from the first cohort, which comprised 500 to 700 subjects. The table came from immunoSEQ multiplex PCR; TCRdb's copy has only in-frame clones and leaves some out. This table has 150,000 to 180,000 clones, 86% appearing once. Remarks on this clone: The antigen is unknown.

The V end was cut by 6 bases, the J end by 0 bases, with 7 bases between. This CDR3 comprises 13 residues. The V gene's germline CDR1 is LNHDA and CDR2 SQIVND (reference sequence). J is TRBJ2-3 and V is TRBV19; D might be TRBD1 (5 bases). Sequencing was done on a sample of PBMCs. The sequence came from a human donor in good health. This CDR3 reads CASRWGSTDTQYF. Here the CDR3 DNA reads TGTGCCAGTAGATGGGGCAGCACAGATACGCAGTATTTT.